This TCR beta chain was recovered during a study of T cell repertoires in cytomegalovirus infection. On the study more broadly: HLA-B-restricted CMV epitopes that are well studied, plus recently identified HLA-C-restricted ones, were used by the study.

TCRdb re-called the reads with MiXCR, one entry per CDR3 protein. The sample lists roughly 120,000 distinct CDR3 sequences; roughly 30% were seen once. CDR3 length equals 14 residues. V lost 0 bases and J lost 2, with 7 bases in between. In germline, CDR1 is LGHNA, CDR2 YNFKEQ. With regard to this clonotype: No antigen is known for it.

Study-wide results and caveats: Across the ex vivo response, the dominant clonotypes were HLA-C-restricted CMV-specific TCR beta clonotypes.

The chain has TRBV4-2 and TRBJ1-2; D not resolved. The TCR originated in a human donor in good health (CMV status not recorded). Some clones in this sample may be carry-over from other donors' samples. Source: CD8+ T cells from cultured PBMCs, taken from culture after CMV antigen stimulation. In DNA, the CDR3 is TGTGCCAGCAGCCAAGAGCAGAGCAACTATGGCTACACCTTC. This translates into CASSQEQSNYGYTF.